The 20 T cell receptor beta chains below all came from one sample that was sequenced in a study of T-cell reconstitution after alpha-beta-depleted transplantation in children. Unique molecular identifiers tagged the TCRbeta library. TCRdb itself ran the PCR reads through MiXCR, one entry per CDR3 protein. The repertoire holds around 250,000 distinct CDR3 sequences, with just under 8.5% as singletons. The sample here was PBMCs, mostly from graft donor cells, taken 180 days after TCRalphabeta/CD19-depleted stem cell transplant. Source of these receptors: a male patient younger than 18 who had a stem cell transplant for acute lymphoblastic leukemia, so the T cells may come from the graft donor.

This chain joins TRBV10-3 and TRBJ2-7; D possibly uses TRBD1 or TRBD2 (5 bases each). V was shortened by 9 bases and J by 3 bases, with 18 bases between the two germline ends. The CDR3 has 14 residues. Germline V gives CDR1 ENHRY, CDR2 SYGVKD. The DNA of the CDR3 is TGTGCCATGAGCAGGCAGGGAGATTTCTACGAGCAGTACTTC. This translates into CAMSRQGDFYEQYF.

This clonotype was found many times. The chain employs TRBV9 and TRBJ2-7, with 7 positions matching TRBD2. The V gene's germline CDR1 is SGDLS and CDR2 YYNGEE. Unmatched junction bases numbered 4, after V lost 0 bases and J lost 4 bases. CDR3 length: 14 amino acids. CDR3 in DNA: TGTGCCAGCAGCGTAGGGGACTACCCGTACGAGCAGTACTTC. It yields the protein CASSVGDYPYEQYF.

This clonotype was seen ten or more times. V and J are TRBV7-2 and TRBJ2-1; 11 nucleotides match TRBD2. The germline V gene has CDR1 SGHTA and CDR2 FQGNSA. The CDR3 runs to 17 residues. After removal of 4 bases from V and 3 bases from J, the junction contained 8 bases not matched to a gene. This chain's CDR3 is CASSSQGLAEHYNEQFF. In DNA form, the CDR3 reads TGTGCCAGCAGCTCCCAGGGACTAGCGGAGCACTACAATGAGCAGTTCTTC.

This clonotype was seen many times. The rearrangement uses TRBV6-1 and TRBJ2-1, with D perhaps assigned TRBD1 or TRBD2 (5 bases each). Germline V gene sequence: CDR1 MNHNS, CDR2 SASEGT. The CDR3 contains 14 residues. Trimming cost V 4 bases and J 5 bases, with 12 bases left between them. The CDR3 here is CASSGGPPNNEQFF. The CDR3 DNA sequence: TGTGCCAGCAGTGGGGGACCACCCAACAATGAGCAGTTCTTC.

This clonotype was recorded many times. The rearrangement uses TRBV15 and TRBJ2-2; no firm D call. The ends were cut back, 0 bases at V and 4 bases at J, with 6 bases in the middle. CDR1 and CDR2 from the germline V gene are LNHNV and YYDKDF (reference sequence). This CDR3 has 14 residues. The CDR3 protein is CATSRDWITGELFF. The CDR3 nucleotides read TGTGCCACCAGCAGAGATTGGATCACCGGGGAGCTGTTTTTT.

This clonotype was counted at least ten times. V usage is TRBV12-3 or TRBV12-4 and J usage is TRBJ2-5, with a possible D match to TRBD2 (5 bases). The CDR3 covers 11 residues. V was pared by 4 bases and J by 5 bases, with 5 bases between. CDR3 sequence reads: CASSWEETQYF. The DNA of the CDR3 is TGTGCCAGCAGTTGGGAGGAGACCCAGTACTTC.

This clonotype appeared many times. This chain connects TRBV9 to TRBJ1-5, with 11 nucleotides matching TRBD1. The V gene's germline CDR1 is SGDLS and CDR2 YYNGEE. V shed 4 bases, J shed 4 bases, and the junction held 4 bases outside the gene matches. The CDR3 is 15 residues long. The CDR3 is CASSSGTGGNQPQHF. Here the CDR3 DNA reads TGTGCCAGCAGCAGCGGGACAGGGGGAAATCAGCCCCAGCATTTT.

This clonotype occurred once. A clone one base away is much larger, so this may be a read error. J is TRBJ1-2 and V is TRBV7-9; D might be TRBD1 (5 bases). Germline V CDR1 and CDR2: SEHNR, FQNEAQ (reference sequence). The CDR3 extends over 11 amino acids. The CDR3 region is CASSFTGPVGF. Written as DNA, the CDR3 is TGTGCCAGCAGCTTCACGGGGCCCGTGGGCTTC.

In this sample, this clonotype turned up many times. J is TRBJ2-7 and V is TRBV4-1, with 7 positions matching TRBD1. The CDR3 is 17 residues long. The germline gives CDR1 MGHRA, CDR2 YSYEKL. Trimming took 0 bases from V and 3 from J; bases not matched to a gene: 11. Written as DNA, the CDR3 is TGCGCCAGCAGCCAAGACCTTGGGACAGCTAAGGGCTACGAGCAGTACTTC. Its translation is CASSQDLGTAKGYEQYF.

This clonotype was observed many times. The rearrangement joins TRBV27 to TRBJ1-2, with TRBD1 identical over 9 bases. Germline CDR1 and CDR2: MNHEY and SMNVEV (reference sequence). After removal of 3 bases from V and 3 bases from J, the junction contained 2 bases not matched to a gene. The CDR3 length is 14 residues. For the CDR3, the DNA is TGTGCCAGCAGTTTGACAGGGGGGTACTATGGCTACACCTTC. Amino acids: CASSLTGGYYGYTF.

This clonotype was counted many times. CDR3 sequence (DNA): TGCGCCAGCAGCGCCCCCCCGGGAGGAACGGGGGGCTACACCTTC. It encodes CASSAPPGGTGGYTF. The chain combines TRBV5-1 with TRBJ1-2; no reliable D call. CDR3 length: 15 residues. CDR1 SGHRS and CDR2 YFSETQ come from the germline V gene. V lost 4 bases and J 8 bases, leaving 21 bases between the germline ends.

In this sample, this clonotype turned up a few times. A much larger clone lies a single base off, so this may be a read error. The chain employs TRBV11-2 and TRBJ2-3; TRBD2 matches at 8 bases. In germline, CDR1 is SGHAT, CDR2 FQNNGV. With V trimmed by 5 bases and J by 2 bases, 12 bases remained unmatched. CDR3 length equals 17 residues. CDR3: CASSPPAWREATDTQYF. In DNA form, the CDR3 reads TGTGCCAGCAGCCCTCCCGCATGGCGGGAGGCCACAGATACGCAGTATTTT. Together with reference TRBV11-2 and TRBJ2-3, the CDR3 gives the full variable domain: EAGVAQSPRYKIIEKRQSVAFWCNPISGHATLYWYQQILGQGPKLLIQFQNNGVVDDSQLPKDRFSAERLKGVDSTLKIQPAKLEDSAVYLCASSPPAWREATDTQYFGPGTRLTVL.

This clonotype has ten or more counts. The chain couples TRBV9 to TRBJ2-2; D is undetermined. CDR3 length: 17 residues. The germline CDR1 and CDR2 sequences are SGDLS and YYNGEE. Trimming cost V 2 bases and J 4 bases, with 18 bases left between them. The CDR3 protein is CASSVQASEKLTGELFF. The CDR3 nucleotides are TGTGCCAGCAGCGTCCAGGCCTCGGAAAAACTCACCGGGGAGCTGTTTTTT.

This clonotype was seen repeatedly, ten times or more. CDR3 in DNA: TGTGCCAGCAGTTACATGACAGGGGACTTCTATGGCTACACCTTC. Protein sequence: CASSYMTGDFYGYTF. The chain employs TRBV6-5 and TRBJ1-2; 8 positions agree with TRBD1. Germline CDR1 and CDR2: MNHEY and SVGAGI. The CDR3 covers 15 residues. Trimming took 2 bases from V and 4 from J; bases not matched to a gene: 6.

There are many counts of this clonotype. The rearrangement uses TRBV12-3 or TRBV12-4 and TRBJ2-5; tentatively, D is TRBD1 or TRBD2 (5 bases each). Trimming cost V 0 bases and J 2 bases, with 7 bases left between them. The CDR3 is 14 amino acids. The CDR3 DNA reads TGTGCCAGCAGTTTAGCGAGGGGACAAGAGACCCAGTACTTC. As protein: CASSLARGQETQYF.

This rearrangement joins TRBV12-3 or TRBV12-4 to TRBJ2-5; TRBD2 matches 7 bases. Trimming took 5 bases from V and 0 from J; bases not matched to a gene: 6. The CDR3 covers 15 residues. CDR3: CASSPGLMYQETQYF. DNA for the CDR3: TGTGCCAGCAGTCCGGGACTAATGTACCAAGAGACCCAGTACTTC.

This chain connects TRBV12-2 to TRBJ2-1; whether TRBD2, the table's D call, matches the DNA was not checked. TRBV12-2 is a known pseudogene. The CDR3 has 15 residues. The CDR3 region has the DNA TGTGCAAGTCGCTTCGTCCTAGCGGCCTACAATGAGCAGTTCTTC. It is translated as CASRFVLAAYNEQFF.

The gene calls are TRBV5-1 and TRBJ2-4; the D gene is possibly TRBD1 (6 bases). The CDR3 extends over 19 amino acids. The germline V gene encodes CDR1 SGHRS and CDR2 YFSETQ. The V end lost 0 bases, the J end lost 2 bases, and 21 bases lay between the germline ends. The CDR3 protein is CASSLAGGTSREPKNIQYF. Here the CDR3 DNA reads TGCGCCAGCAGCTTGGCCGGTGGGACAAGCCGAGAGCCCAAAAACATTCAGTACTTC.

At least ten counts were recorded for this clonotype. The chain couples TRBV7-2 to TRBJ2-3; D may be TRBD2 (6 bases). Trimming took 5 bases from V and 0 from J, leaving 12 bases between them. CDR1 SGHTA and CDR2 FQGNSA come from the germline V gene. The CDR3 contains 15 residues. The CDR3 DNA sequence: TGTGCCAGCAGCCCCCGGGACTTAAGCACAGATACGCAGTATTTT. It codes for CASSPRDLSTDTQYF.

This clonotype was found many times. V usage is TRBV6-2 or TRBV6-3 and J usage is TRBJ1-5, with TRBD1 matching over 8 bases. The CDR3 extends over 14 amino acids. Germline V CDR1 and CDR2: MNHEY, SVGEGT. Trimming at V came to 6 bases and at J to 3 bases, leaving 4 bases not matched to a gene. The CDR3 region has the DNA TGTGCCAGCAGGCCGACAGGGGTCAATCAGCCCCAGCATTTT. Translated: CASRPTGVNQPQHF.